This T cell receptor (beta chain) was identified during a study of cytomegalovirus exposure and HLA in healthy donors. Notes on the study in general: Specificity for CMV antigens was confirmed in vitro for a few of the CMV-associated chains. The authors assumed roughly uniform sequencing depth across donors for presence/absence analyses.

Worth noting for this clone: Its antigen is unidentified.

The PCR was carried out with 60 Vbeta primers and 13 Jbeta primers. Profiling relied on immunoSEQ multiplex PCR, and the TCRdb table lists in-frame clones only, not all of them. The table shows 90,000 to 120,000 clones, with 9.5% to 13% occurring only once. Between the trimmed V and J ends, which lost 4 bases and 5 bases, there was a span of 15 bases. The CDR3 covers 15 residues. Per the germline V gene, CDR1 is SGDLS and CDR2 is YYNGEE. The sample comprised PBMCs. The V call is TRBV9, the J call TRBJ2-2; unclear D gene. The clonotype comes from a man aged 40-49 years in good health and CMV-seropositive. CDR3 nucleotide sequence: TGTGCCAGCAGCCTACTTGGCGAGCGAACCGGGGAGCTGTTTTTT. This encodes CASSLLGERTGELFF.